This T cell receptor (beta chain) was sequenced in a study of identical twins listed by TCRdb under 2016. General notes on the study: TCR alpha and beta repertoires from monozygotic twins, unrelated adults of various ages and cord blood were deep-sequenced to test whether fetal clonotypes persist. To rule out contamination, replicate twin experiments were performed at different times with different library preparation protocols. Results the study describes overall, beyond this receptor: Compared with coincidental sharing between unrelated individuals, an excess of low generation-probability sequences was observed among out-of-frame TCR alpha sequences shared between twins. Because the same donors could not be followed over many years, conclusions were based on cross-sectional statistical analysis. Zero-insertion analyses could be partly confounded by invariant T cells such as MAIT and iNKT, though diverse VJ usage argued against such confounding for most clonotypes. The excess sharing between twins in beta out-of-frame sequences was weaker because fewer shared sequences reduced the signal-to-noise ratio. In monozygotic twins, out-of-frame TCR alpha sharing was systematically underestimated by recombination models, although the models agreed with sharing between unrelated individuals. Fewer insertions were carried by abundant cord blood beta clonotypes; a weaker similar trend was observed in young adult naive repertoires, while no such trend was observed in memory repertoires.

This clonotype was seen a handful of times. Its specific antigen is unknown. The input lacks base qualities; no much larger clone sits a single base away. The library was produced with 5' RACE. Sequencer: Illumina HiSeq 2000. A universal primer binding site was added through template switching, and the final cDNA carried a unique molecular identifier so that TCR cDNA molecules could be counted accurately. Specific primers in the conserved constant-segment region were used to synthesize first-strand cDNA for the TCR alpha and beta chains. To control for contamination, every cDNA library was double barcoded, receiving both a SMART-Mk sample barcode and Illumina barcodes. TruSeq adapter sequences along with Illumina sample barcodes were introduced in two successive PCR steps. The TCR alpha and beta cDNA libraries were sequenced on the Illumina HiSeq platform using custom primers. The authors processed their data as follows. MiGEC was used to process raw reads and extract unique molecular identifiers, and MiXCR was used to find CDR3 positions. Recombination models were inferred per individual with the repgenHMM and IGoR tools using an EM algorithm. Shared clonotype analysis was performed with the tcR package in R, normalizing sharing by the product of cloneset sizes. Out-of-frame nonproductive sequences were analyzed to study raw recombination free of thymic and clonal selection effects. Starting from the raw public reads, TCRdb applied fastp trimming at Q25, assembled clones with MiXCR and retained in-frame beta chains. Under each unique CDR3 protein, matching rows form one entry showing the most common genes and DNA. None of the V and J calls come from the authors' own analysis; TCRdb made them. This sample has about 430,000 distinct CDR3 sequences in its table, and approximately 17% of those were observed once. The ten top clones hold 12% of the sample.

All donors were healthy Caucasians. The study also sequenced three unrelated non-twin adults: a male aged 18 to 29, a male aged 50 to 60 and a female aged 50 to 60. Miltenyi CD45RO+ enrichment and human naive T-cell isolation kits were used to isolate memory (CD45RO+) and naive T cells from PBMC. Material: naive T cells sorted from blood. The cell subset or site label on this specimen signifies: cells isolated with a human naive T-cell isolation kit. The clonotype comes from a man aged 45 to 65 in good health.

The nucleotide sequence is TGTGCCACCACCAGGGAGGGCCATCGCGGGACCCAGTACTTC. Its translation is CATTREGHRGTQYF. Recombination joined TRBV3-1 with TRBJ2-5, and 7 junction bases match TRBD2. Trimming removed 10 bases from V and 7 bases from J; the gene matches leave 15 bases unexplained. From cysteine to phenylalanine, the CDR3 is 14 amino acids long. Here the CDR3 DNA is all that survives: 42 bases in frame from base 1. The CDR1 and CDR2 encoded by the germline V gene (reference sequence) are LGHDT and YNNKEL.